This T cell receptor (beta chain) emerged from a study of blood T cell repertoires in COVID-19. CDR3 length: 18 amino acids. The germline V gene has CDR1 SGHTA and CDR2 FQGNSA. V lost 2 bases to trimming and J lost 5 bases; unmatched junction nucleotides: 9. Repertoires were generated with immunoSEQ multiplex PCR, while TCRdb's copy carries only in-frame clones and drops some. The sample has under 150,000 clones; 80% to 90% are singletons. Source material: peripheral blood. This TCR derives from a woman between 55 and 75 years old with active COVID-19. The chain combines TRBV7-2 with TRBJ2-2; 12 nucleotides match TRBD2. In DNA, the CDR3 is TGTGCCAGCAGCTTAATCCCACTAGCGGGAGGATTGACCGGGGAGCTGTTTTTT. Translation: CASSLIPLAGGLTGELFF.